This T cell receptor (beta chain) was captured by sequencing in a study of T cell repertoires in cytomegalovirus infection. Study-level background: Matching HLA type, along with CMV infection, was indicated by public TCR beta signatures.

Note on this clonotype: Its antigen is unknown.

Trimming took off 4 bases at V and 3 bases at J, with 6 bases between the two ends. The CDR3 contains 13 residues. From germline, CDR1 is SGHVS and CDR2 FNYEAQ. Overall study findings and caveats: CMV-specific TCR beta clonotypes restricted by HLA-C dominated the ex vivo response.

TCRdb recomputed calls from the reads with MiXCR, one row per CDR3 protein. The sample contains about 920,000 distinct CDR3 sequences, under 40% of which appear only once. The sequencing used cultured CD8+ T cells from PBMCs, collected from culture after CMV antigen stimulation. V usage is TRBV7-6 and J usage is TRBJ2-2; D is uncertain. The receptor comes from a human donor in good health (CMV status not recorded). Some clones in this sample may be carry-over from other donors' samples. CDR3 protein: CASSSVDTGELFF. CDR3 DNA: TGTGCCAGCAGCTCTGTTGACACCGGGGAGCTGTTTTTT.